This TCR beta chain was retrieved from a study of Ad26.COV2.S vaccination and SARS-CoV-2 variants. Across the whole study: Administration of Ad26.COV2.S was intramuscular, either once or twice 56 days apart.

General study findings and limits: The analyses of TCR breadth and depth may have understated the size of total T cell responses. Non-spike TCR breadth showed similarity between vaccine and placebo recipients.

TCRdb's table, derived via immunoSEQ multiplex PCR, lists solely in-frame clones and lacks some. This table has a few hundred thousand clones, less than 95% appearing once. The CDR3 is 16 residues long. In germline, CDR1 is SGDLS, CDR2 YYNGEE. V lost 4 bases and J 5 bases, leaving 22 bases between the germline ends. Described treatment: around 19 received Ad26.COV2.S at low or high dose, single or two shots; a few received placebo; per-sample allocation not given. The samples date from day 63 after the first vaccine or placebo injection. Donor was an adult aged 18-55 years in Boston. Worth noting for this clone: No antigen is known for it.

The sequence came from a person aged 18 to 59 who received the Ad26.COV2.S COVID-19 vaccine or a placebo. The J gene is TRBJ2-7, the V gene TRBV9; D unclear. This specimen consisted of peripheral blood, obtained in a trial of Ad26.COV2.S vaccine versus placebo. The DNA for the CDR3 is TGTGCCAGCAGCCCCCGCCTCCTGAGTGCGGCGGACGAGCAGTACTTC. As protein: CASSPRLLSAADEQYF.